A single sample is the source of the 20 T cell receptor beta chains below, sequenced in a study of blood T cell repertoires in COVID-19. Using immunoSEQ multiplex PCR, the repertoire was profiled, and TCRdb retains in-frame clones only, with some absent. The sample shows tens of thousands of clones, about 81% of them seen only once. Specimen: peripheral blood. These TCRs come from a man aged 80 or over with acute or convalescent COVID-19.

CDR3 DNA sequence: TGTGCCACCAGTGCACTAGCGGGAGCAGATACGCAGTATTTT. Translation: CATSALAGADTQYF. The J gene is TRBJ2-3, the V gene TRBV24-1, with TRBD2 identical over 11 bases. Germline values: CDR1 KGHDR, CDR2 SFDVKD. The CDR3 runs 14 residues. The junction had 1 base not matched to a gene; V was cut back by 5 bases and J by 4 bases.

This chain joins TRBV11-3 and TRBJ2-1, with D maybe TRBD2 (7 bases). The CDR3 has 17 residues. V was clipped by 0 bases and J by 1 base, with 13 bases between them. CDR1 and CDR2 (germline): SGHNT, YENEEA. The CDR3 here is CASSLDGGGWSYNEQFF. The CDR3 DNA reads TGTGCCAGCAGCTTAGATGGCGGGGGCTGGTCCTACAATGAGCAGTTCTTC.

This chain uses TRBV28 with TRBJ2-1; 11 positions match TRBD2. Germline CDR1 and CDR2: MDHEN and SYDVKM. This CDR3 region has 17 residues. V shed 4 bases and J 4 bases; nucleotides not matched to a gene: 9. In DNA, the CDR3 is TGTGCCAGCAGTTCTCCCGGGACTAGCGGAACGTACAATGAGCAGTTCTTC. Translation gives CASSSPGTSGTYNEQFF. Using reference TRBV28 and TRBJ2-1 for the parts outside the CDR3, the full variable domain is DVKVTQSSRYLVKRTGEKVFLECVQDMDHENMFWYRQDPGLGLRLIYFSYDVKMKEKGDIPEGYSVSREKKERFSLILESASTNQTSMYLCASSSPGTSGTYNEQFFGPGTRLTVL.

The CDR3 DNA reads as TGTGCCAGCAGCCAAACAAATGAGCAGTTCTTC. Protein product: CASSQTNEQFF. The chain is built from TRBV21-1 and TRBJ2-1; the table's D gene call, TRBD1, was not cross checked with the DNA. TRBV21-1 is assigned pseudogene status. The CDR3 runs to 11 residues.

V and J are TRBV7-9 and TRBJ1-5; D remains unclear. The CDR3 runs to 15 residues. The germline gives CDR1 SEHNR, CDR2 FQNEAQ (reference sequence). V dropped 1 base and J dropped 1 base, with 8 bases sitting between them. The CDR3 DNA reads TGTGCCAGCAGCTTAGGGTCGGGAAGCAATCAGCCCCAGCATTTT. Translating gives CASSLGSGSNQPQHF.

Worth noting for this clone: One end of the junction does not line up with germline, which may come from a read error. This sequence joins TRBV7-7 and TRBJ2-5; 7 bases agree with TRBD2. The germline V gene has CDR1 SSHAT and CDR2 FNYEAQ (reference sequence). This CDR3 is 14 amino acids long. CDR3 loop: CASSVGLVAETQYF. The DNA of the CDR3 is TGTGCTAGCAGCGTAGGACTAGTAGCCGAGACCCAGTACTTC.

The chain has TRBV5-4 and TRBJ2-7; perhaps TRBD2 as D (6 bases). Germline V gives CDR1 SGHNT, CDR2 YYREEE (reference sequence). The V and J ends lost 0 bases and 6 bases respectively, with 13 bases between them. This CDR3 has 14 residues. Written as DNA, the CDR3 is TGTGCCAGCAGCTTGGGACTAGTGGATACCGAGCAGTACTTC. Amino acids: CASSLGLVDTEQYF.

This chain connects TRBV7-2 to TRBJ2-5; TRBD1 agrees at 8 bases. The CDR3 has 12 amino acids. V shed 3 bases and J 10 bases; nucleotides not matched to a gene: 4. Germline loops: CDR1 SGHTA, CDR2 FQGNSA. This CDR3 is CASSLDRANQYF. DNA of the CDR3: TGTGCCAGCAGCTTGGACAGGGCGAACCAGTACTTC.

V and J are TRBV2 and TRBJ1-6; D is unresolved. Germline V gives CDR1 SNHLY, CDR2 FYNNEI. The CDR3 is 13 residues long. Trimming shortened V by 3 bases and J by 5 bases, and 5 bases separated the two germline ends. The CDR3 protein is CASSEEHNSPLHF. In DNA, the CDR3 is TGTGCCAGCAGTGAGGAGCATAATTCACCCCTCCACTTT.

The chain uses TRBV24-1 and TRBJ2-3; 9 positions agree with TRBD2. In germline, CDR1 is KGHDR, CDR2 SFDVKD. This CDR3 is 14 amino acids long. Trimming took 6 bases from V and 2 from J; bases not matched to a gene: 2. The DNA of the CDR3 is TGTGCCACCAGTCTAGCGGGGAACACAGATACGCAGTATTTT. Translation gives CATSLAGNTDTQYF.

CDR3 in amino acids: CASGADRGVGVLTF. The CDR3 nucleotides are TGTGCCAGCGGAGCGGACAGAGGGGTGGGGGTCCTGACTTTC. This chain uses TRBV6-5 with TRBJ2-6; weak D call: TRBD1 (6 bases). V lost 8 bases to trimming and J lost 13 bases, with 21 bases between them. There are 14 residues in the CDR3. Germline V gene data show CDR1 as MNHEY and CDR2 as SVGAGI.

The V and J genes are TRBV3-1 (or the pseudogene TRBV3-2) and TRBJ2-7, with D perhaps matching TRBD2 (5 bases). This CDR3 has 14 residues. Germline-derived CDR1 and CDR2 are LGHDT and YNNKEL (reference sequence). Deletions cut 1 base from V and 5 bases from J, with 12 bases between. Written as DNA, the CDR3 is TGTGCCAGCAGCCAAGTAGAGGGAATAGACGAGCAGTACTTC. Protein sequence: CASSQVEGIDEQYF.

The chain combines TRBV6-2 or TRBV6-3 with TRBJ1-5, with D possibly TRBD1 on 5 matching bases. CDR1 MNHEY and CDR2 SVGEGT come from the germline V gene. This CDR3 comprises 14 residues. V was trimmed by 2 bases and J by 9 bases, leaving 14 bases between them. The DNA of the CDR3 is TGTGCCAGCAGTTACGGGGGGGGTCCGAGGCCCCAGCATTTT. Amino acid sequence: CASSYGGGPRPQHF.

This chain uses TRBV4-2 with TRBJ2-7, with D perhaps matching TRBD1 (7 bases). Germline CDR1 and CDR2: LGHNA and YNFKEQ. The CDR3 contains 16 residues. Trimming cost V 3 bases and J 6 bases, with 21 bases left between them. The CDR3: CASSQRRGQGGVEQYF. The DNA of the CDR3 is TGTGCCAGCAGCCAGAGAAGGGGGCAGGGGGGCGTCGAGCAGTACTTC.

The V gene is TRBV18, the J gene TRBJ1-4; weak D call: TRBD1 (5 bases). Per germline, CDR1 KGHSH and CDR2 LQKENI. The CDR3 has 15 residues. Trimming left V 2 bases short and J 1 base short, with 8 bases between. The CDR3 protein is CASSPMGGTNEKLFF. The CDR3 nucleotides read TGTGCCAGCTCACCAATGGGGGGAACTAATGAAAAACTGTTTTTT.

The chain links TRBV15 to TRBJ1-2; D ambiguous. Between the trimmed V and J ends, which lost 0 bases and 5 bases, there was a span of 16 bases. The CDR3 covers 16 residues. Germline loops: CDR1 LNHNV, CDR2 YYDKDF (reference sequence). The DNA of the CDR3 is TGTGCCACCAGCAGAGATGGAGGGAGCCCCCTTTATGGCTACACCTTC. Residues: CATSRDGGSPLYGYTF.

CDR3 DNA sequence: TGTGCCAGCAGCCGGACTGATGCGGGGGGCACAGATACGCAGTATTTT. The encoded protein is CASSRTDAGGTDTQYF. The chain joins TRBV4-2 to TRBJ2-3; TRBD2 aligns across 7 bases. This CDR3 is built from 16 residues. The trim removed 4 bases at V and 1 base at J, leaving 8 bases unmatched. The V gene's germline CDR1 is LGHNA and CDR2 YNFKEQ.

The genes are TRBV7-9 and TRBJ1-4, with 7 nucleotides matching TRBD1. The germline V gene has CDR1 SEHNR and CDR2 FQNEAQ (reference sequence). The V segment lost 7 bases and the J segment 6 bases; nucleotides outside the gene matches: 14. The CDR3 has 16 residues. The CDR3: CASTLSSGTGDEKLFF. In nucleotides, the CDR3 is TGTGCCAGCACCCTAAGTTCGGGAACAGGGGATGAAAAACTGTTTTTT.

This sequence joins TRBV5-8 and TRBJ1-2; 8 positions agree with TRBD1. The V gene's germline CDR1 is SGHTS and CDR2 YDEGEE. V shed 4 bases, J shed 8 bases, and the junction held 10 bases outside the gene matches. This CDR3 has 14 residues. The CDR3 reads CASSPSDRAAGYTF. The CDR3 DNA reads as TGTGCCAGCAGCCCCTCGGACAGGGCGGCCGGCTACACCTTC.

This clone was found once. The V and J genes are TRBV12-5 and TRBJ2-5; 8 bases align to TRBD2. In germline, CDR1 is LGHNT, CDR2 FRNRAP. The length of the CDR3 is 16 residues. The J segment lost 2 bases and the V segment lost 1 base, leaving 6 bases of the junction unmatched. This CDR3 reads CASGLASPGGQETQYF. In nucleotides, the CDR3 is TGTGCTAGTGGTTTGGCCTCCCCGGGGGGGCAAGAGACCCAGTACTTC.